This T cell receptor beta chain came from a study of Tregs in tolerant kidney transplant recipients. Study-level background: The nonmyeloablative bone marrow transplants came from related graft donors, with transient mixed chimerism.

Sequencing was performed with immunoSEQ multiplex PCR; in TCRdb, only in-frame clones are kept and a portion is missing. This table has some 66,000 clones, approximately 92% appearing once. CDR3 length equals 16 residues. Germline assignment: CDR1 LGHNA and CDR2 YSLEER. V lost 3 bases to trimming and J lost 8 bases; unmatched junction nucleotides: 4. As for this clone: What it binds is unknown.

Findings and limits, study-wide: For some patients, primers changed over time, blocking nucleotide-level comparison.

The chain joins TRBV4-3 to TRBJ2-6; 13 nucleotides line up with TRBD2. Sequences were derived from CD8+ T cells from blood, sampled before the transplant. The source of this sequence is a human donor who received a combined kidney and bone marrow transplant. The CDR3 sequence: CASSQETSGGPNVLTF. In nucleotides, the CDR3 is TGCGCCAGCAGCCAGGAGACTAGCGGGGGGCCCAACGTCCTGACTTTC.